The text below deals with one T cell receptor beta chain. The entry originates in a study of blood T cell repertoires in COVID-19. Overall study context: The United States, Italy and Spain provided the acute and convalescent COVID-19 samples. T cells, B-cell-depleted T cells, or PBMCs supplied cDNA or gDNA.

In the authors' methods: Amplification with reference gene primers provided the estimates of nucleated cell counts. The repertoire was sequenced with immunoSEQ multiplex PCR; TCRdb's copy has only in-frame clones and lacks some. The V and J calls and clone size are taken from that table; D and trimming were inferred from the DNA. The sample has fewer than 110,000 clones, about 89% seen once. This CDR3 is built from 14 residues. Germline V CDR1 and CDR2: KGHSH, LQKENI. Trimming cost V 8 bases and J 1 base, with 11 bases left between them. The sample comprised peripheral blood. The V call is TRBV18, the J call TRBJ1-4; D not resolved. The clonotype was recovered from a man aged 35 to 55 with active or convalescent COVID-19. DNA of the CDR3: TGTGCCAGCCGACTGACGCAAACTAATGAAAAACTGTTTTTT. This codes for CASRLTQTNEKLFF.